The T cell receptor (beta chain) described here comes from a study of blood T cell repertoires in COVID-19. Trimming removed 0 bases at V and 3 bases at J, with 14 bases between. The germline CDR1 and CDR2 sequences are MNHEY and SVGEGT. This CDR3 spans 17 amino acids. The assay was immunoSEQ multiplex PCR, and TCRdb's table has in-frame clones only and misses some. The sample lists some 40,000 clones; approximately 78% were seen once. The chain employs TRBV6-2 or TRBV6-3 and TRBJ2-2; D is perhaps TRBD2 (5 bases). The TCR was taken from a man aged 65 to 85 with acute or convalescent COVID-19. The sample consisted of peripheral blood. The CDR3 protein is CASSYSAGLLDTGELFF. The CDR3 DNA reads as TGTGCCAGCAGTTACTCTGCGGGTCTCCTGGACACCGGGGAGCTGTTTTTT.